Listed here are 14 T cell receptor beta chains from one sample, sequenced in a study of CD8+ T cells in alopecia areata. Once RNA had been extracted, it was reverse transcribed into cDNA to act as the sequencing template. Profiled with immunoSEQ multiplex PCR; TCRdb holds only in-frame clones, not every one. The repertoire includes roughly 150,000 clones, less than 75% of them detected once, and 36% sits in the top ten. The sequenced sample was CD8+ T cells sorted from blood. These receptors originate from a human donor in good health.

J is TRBJ2-7 and V is TRBV7-9; 7 nucleotides align to TRBD2. Germline assignment: CDR1 SEHNR and CDR2 FQNEAQ (reference sequence). After removal of 5 bases from V and 5 bases from J, the junction contained 9 bases not matched to a gene. The CDR3 is 14 residues long. The CDR3 loop reads CASSPTSEWDEQYF. CDR3 DNA sequence: TGTGCCAGCAGCCCCACTAGCGAGTGGGACGAGCAGTACTTC.

The sample holds a few counts of this clone. Because the CDR3's place on the DNA is in doubt, the DNA is left out and the CDR3 is given as listed by TCRdb. This chain's CDR3 is CASSFGPGSSYEQYF. This chain joins TRBV7-9 and TRBJ2-7; the D call TRBD2 from the table was never checked on the DNA. Germline CDR1 SEHNR, CDR2 FQNEAQ (reference sequence). From its first to its last residue, the CDR3 has 15 amino acids.

The J gene is TRBJ2-2, the V gene TRBV27, with a possible D match to TRBD2 (5 bases). The germline V and J ends were trimmed by 0 bases and 8 bases, with 16 bases remaining between them. From germline, CDR1 is MNHEY and CDR2 SMNVEV (reference sequence). The CDR3 consists of 16 residues. The CDR3 reads CASSLSVLGAEGELFF. As DNA, the CDR3 is TGTGCCAGCAGTTTATCCGTACTAGGAGCCGAGGGGGAGCTGTTTTTT.

The V and J genes are TRBV6-5 and TRBJ1-5; a possible D gene is TRBD1 (5 bases). The V end lost 2 bases, the J end lost 8 bases, and 13 bases lay between the germline ends. Germline V gene data show CDR1 as MNHEY and CDR2 as SVGAGI. This CDR3 spans 14 amino acids. The CDR3 spells CASSYGGRGKPQHF. The CDR3, as DNA: TGTGCCAGCAGTTACGGGGGACGGGGGAAGCCCCAGCATTTT.

The V call is TRBV30, the J call TRBJ2-7; no definite D call. CDR1 is GTSNPN and CDR2 is SVGIG in the germline V gene (reference sequence). CDR3 size: 13 residues. Trimming cost V 2 bases and J 3 bases, with 11 bases left between them. CDR3 residues: CAWSSGSRYEQYF. The CDR3 DNA sequence: TGTGCCTGGAGTTCTGGGTCCCGCTACGAGCAGTACTTC. Combining the CDR3 with reference TRBV30 and TRBJ2-7 gives the whole variable domain SQTIHQWPATLVQPVGSPLSLECTVEGTSNPNLYWYRQAAGRGLQLLFYSVGIGQISSEVPQNLSASRPQDRQFILSSKKLLLSDSGFYLCAWSSGSRYEQYFGPGTRLTVT.

This clone showed up just a few times. The chain employs TRBV7-6 and TRBJ2-3; D gene uncertain. Germline V gene data show CDR1 as SGHVS and CDR2 as FNYEAQ. The CDR3 has 13 amino acids. V was pared by 3 bases and J by 0 bases, with 4 bases between. The CDR3 reads CASSLDSTDTQYF. The CDR3, as DNA: TGTGCCAGCAGCTTGGATAGCACAGATACGCAGTATTTT.

This rearrangement joins TRBV29-1 to TRBJ2-1; D may be TRBD1 or TRBD2 (5 bases each). The CDR3 runs 16 residues. Trimming shortened V by 1 base and J by 1 base, and 14 bases separated the two germline ends. Germline lookup yields CDR1 SQVTM and CDR2 ANQGSEA. CDR3: CSVEGGPKESYNEQFF. The DNA of the CDR3 is TGCAGCGTTGAAGGGGGACCGAAAGAATCCTACAATGAGCAGTTCTTC.

The gene calls are TRBV10-2 and TRBJ2-7; 12 bases fit TRBD2. J lost 5 bases, V lost 4 bases, and 3 bases had no gene match. The CDR3 runs to 14 residues. Germline lookup yields CDR1 WSHSY and CDR2 SAAADI. In DNA form, the CDR3 reads TGCGCCAGCAGTGTGGGACTAGCGGGCAACGAGCAGTACTTC. As protein: CASSVGLAGNEQYF.

The V gene is TRBV27, the J gene TRBJ2-3; 11 nucleotides agree with TRBD2. The V and J ends lost 3 bases and 7 bases, in that order; junction bases with no gene match: 9. Per the germline V gene, CDR1 is MNHEY and CDR2 is SMNVEV (reference sequence). The CDR3 totals 16 residues. CDR3 DNA sequence: TGTGCCAGCAGTTTGGGGACTAGCGGACCCACCTATACGCAGTATTTT. This encodes CASSLGTSGPTYTQYF.

V usage is TRBV25-1 and J usage is TRBJ2-4; either TRBD1 or TRBD2 may supply D (5 bases each). The CDR3 loop spans 15 amino acids. Trimming stripped 4 bases from V and 0 bases from J, with 10 bases between. Germline V gene data show CDR1 as MGHDK and CDR2 as SYGVNS. This CDR3 reads CASSGGRLAKNIQYF. In DNA, the CDR3 is TGTGCCAGCAGTGGGGGACGGCTAGCCAAAAACATTCAGTACTTC. The whole variable domain, remainder taken from reference TRBV25-1 and TRBJ2-4, is EADIYQTPRYLVIGTGKKITLECSQTMGHDKMYWYQQDPGMELHLIHYSYGVNSTEKGDLSSESTVSRIRTEHFPLTLESARPSHTSQYLCASSGGRLAKNIQYFGAGTRLSVL.

V is TRBV7-3 and J is TRBJ2-3; 9 bases are shared with TRBD2. This CDR3 region has 15 residues. V was pared by 4 bases and J by 5 bases, with 7 bases of the junction left unmatched. Germline assignment: CDR1 SGHTA and CDR2 FQGTGA. CDR3 DNA sequence: TGTGCCAGCAGCTCTGTGACTAGCGGCCTAGATACGCAGTATTTT. The encoded protein is CASSSVTSGLDTQYF.

In its sample, this clone was seen a few times. This chain's CDR3 is CASSPIAGSSYEQYF. The CDR3 nucleotides read TGCGCCAGCAGCCCCATAGCGGGAAGCTCCTACGAGCAGTACTTC. The rearrangement joins TRBV4-1 to TRBJ2-7; 8 nucleotides line up with TRBD2. V trimming: 4 bases; J trimming: 0 bases; junction bases outside the gene matches: 5. This CDR3 has 15 amino acids. Germline assignment: CDR1 MGHRA and CDR2 YSYEKL.

The chain recombines TRBV9 with TRBJ2-2, with unresolved D. The CDR3 runs 14 residues. Per the germline V gene, CDR1 is SGDLS and CDR2 is YYNGEE. The V and J ends lost 3 bases and 6 bases respectively, with 12 bases between them. CDR3 DNA sequence: TGTGCCAGCAGCGCTCCGGTAGGGTCCGGGGAGCTGTTTTTT. As protein: CASSAPVGSGELFF.

This rearrangement joins TRBV2 to TRBJ1-5; maybe TRBD1 (5 bases). Germline CDR1 SNHLY, CDR2 FYNNEI. The CDR3 covers 13 residues. V gave up 4 bases and J gave up 7 bases, with 11 bases separating them. CDR3 residues: CASSGGTEQPQHF. CDR3 DNA sequence: TGTGCCAGCAGTGGGGGGACTGAACAGCCCCAGCATTTT.